The text below deals with one T cell receptor (beta chain). Its antigen is undetermined. Germline loops: CDR1 SGHTA, CDR2 FQGTGA. V shed 3 bases, J shed 7 bases, and the junction held 2 bases outside the gene matches. The CDR3 loop spans 12 amino acids. The data belong to a study of cytomegalovirus exposure and HLA in healthy donors. 13 Jbeta primers and 60 Vbeta primers were used for the PCR. TCRdb's table, derived via immunoSEQ multiplex PCR, lists solely in-frame clones and lacks some. This sample carries 90,000 to 120,000 clones, 70% to 80% of them seen once, and the ten largest clones take less than 2.5%. Study findings and constraints: Earlier analysis looked at TCR beta V segments, and most were productive about 87% or about 30% of the time. The study flagged approximately 180 TCR beta chains as cytomegalovirus-associated.

Sequencing used PBMCs. J is TRBJ1-2 and V is TRBV7-3; 7 bases agree with TRBD1. This clonotype was obtained from a man aged 18-30 years in good health and CMV-seronegative. CDR3: CASSFTGVGYTF. CDR3 in DNA: TGTGCCAGCAGCTTCACAGGGGTTGGCTACACCTTC.